This T cell receptor (beta chain) was captured by sequencing in a study of T-cell reconstitution after alpha-beta-depleted transplantation in children. Unique molecular identifiers featured in how the TCRbeta library was prepared. One entry per CDR3 protein, called by TCRdb with MiXCR from the PCR reads. The sample includes some 640,000 distinct CDR3 sequences, around 17% of them seen just once. The CDR3 has 16 amino acids. Germline assignment: CDR1 SGHRS and CDR2 YFSETQ. Trimming took 5 bases from V and 0 from J, leaving 17 bases between them. The TCR originated in a human donor who donated a stem cell graft to a child with acute myeloid leukemia. This chain connects TRBV5-1 to TRBJ1-1; no firm D call. Sequenced here: PBMCs from the stem cell graft donor, sampled from the stem cell graft. CDR3 protein: CASRTGIFGVNTEAFF. CDR3 nucleotide sequence: TGCGCCAGCAGGACCGGGATTTTCGGCGTGAACACTGAAGCTTTCTTT.